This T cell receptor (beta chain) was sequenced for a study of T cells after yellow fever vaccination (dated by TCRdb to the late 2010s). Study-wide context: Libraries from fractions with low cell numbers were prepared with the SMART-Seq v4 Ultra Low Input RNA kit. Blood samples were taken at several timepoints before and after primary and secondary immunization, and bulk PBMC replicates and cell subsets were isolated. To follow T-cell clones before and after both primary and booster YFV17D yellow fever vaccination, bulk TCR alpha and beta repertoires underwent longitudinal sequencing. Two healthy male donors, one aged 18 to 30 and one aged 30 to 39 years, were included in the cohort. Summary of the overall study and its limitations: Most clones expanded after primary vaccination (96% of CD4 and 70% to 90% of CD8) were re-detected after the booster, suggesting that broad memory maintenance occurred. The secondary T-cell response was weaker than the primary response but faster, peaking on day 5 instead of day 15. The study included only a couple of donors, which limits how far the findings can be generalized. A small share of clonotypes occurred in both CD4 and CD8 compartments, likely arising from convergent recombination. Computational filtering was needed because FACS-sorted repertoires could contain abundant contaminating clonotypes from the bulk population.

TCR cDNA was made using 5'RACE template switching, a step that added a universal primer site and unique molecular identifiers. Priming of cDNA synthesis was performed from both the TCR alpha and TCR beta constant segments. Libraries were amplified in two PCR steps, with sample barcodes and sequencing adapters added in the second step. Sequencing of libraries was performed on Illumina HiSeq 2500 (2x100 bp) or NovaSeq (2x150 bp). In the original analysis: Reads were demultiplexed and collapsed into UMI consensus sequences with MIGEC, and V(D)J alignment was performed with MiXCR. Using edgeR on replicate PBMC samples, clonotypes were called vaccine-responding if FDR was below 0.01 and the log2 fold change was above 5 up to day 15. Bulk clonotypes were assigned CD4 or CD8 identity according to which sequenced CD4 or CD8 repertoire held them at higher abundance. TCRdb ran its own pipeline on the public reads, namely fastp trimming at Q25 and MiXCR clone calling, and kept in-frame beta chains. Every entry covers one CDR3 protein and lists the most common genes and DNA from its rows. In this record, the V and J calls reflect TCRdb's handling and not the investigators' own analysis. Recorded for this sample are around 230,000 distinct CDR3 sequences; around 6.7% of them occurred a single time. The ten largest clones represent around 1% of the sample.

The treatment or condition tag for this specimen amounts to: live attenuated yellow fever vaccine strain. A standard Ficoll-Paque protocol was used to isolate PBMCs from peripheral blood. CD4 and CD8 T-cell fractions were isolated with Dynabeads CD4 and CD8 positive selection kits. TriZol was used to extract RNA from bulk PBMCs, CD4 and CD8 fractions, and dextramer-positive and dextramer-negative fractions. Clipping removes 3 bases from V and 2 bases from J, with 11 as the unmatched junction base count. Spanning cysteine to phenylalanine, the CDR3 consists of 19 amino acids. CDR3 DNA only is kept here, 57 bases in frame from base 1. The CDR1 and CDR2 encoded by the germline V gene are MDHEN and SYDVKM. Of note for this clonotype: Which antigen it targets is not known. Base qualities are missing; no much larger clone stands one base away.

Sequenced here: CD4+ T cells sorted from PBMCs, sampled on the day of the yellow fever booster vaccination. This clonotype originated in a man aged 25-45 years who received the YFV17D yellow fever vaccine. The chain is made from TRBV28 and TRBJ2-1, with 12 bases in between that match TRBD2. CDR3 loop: CASSFQGFGLAGPYNEQFF. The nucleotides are TGTGCCAGCAGTTTTCAGGGATTCGGACTAGCGGGACCCTACAATGAGCAGTTCTTC.